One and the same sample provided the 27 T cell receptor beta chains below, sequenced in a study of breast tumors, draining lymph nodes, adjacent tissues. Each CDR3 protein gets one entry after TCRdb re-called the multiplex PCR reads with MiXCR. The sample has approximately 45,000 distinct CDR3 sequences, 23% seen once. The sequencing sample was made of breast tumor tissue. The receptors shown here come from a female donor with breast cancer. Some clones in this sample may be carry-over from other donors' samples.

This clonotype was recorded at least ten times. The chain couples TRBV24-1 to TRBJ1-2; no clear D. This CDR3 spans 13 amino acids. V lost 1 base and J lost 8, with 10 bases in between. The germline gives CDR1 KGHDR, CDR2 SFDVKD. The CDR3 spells CATSDLKGGGYTF. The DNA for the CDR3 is TGTGCCACCAGTGATTTAAAGGGAGGAGGCTACACCTTC.

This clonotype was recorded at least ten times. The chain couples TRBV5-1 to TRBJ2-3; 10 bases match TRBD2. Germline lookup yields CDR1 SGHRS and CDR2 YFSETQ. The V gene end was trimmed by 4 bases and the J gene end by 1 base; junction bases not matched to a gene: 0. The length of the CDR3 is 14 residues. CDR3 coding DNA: TGCGCCAGCAGCCTAGCGGGAGGCACAGATACGCAGTATTTT. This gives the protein CASSLAGGTDTQYF. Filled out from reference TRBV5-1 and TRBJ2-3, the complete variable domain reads KAGVTQTPRYLIKTRGQQVTLSCSPISGHRSVSWYQQTPGQGLQFLFEYFSETQRNKGNFPGRFSGRQFSNSRSEMNVSTLELGDSALYLCASSLAGGTDTQYFGPGTRLTVL.

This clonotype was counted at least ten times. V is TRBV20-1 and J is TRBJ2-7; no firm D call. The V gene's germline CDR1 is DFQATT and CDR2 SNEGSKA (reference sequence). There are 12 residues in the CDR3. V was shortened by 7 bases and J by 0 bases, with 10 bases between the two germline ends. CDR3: CSVSPSSYEQYF. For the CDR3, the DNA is TGCAGTGTGTCGCCCAGCTCCTACGAGCAGTACTTC.

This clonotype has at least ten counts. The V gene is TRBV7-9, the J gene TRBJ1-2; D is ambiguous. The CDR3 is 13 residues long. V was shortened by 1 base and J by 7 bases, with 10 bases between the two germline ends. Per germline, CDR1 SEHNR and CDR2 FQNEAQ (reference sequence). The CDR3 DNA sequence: TGTGCCAGCAGCTTAGTTCAGCTAAGTGGCTACACCTTC. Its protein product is CASSLVQLSGYTF.

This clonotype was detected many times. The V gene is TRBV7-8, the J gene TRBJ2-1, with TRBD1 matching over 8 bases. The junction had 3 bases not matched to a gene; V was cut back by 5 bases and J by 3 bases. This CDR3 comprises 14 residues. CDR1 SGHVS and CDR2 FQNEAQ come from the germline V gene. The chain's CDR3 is CASSVDRGYNEQFF. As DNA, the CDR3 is TGTGCCAGCAGCGTCGACAGGGGCTACAATGAGCAGTTCTTC.

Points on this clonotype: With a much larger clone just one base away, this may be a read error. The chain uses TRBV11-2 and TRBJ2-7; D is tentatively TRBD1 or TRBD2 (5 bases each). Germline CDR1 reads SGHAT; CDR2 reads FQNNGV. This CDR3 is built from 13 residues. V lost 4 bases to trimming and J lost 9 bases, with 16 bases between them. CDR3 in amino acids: CASSSDRWDGQYF. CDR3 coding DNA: TGTGCCAGCAGCTCCGACCGGTGGGACGGGCAGTACTTC.

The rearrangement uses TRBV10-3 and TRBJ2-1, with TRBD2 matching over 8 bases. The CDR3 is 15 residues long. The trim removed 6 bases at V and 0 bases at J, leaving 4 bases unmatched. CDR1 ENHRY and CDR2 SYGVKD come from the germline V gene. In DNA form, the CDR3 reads TGTGCCATCAGCGAAAGCGGGAGCTCCTACAATGAGCAGTTCTTC. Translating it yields CAISESGSSYNEQFF.

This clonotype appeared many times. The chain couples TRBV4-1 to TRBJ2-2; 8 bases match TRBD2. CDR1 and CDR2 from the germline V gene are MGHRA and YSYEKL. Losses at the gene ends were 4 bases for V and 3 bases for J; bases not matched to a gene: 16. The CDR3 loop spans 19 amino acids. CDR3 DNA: TGCGCCAGCAGCCTCCGGACTAGCATGAGTTTTCCGGACACCGGGGAGCTGTTTTTT. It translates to CASSLRTSMSFPDTGELFF.

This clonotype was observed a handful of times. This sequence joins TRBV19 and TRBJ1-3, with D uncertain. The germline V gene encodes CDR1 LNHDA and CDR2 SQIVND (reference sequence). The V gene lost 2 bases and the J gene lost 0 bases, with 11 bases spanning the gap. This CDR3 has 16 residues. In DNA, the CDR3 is TGTGCCAGTAGTATAATCGCTGGGAGCTCTGGAAACACCATATATTTT. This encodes CASSIIAGSSGNTIYF.

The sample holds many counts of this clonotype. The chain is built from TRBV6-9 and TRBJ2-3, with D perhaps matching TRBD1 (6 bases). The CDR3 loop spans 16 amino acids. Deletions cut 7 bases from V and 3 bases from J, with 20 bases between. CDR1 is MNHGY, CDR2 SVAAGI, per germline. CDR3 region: CASNRTGQKSTDTQYF. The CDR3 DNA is TGTGCCAGCAATAGGACCGGACAGAAGAGTACAGATACGCAGTATTTT.

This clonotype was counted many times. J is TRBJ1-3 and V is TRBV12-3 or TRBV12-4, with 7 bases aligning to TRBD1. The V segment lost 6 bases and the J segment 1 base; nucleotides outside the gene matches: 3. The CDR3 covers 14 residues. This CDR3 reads CASSPTGSGNTIYF. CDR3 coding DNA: TGTGCCAGCAGCCCGACAGGGTCTGGAAACACCATATATTTT.

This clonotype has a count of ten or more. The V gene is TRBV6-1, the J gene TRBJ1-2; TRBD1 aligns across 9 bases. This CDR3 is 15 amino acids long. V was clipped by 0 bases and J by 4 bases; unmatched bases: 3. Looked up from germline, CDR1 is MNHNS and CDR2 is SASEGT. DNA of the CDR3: TGTGCCAGCAGTGAAGCCGGGACAGGGCTCTATGGCTACACCTTC. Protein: CASSEAGTGLYGYTF.

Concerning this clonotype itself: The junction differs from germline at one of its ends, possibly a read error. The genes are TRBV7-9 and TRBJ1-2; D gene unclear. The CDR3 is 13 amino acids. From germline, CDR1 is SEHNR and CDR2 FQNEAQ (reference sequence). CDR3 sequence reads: CASSLERVYGYTF. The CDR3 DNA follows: TGTGCCAGCAGCTTAGAGAGGGTCTATGGCTACACTTTC.

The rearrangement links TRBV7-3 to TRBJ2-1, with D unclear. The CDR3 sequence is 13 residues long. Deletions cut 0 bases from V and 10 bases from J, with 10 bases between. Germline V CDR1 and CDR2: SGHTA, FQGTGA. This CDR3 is CASSLTMATEQFF. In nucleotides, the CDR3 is TGTGCCAGCAGCTTAACCATGGCCACGGAGCAGTTCTTC.

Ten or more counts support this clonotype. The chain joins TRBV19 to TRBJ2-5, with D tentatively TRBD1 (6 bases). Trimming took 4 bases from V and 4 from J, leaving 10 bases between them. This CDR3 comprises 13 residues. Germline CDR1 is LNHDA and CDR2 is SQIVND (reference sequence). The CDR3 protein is CASSTTGRETQYF. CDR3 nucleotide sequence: TGTGCCAGTAGTACCACAGGGAGAGAGACCCAGTACTTC.

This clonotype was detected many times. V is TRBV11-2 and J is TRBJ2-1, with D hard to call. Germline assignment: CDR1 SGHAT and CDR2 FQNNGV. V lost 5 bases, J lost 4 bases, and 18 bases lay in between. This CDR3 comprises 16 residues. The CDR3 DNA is TGTGCCAGCAGCCTGATTCGAGCGAAAATATACAATGAGCAGTTCTTC. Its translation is CASSLIRAKIYNEQFF.

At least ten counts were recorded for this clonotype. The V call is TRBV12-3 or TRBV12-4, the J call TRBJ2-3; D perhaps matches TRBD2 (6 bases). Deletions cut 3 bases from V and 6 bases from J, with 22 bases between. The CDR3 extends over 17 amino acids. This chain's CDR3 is CASSLVYGGFRADTQYF. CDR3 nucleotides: TGTGCCAGCAGTTTGGTCTACGGGGGATTCCGCGCGGATACGCAGTATTTT.

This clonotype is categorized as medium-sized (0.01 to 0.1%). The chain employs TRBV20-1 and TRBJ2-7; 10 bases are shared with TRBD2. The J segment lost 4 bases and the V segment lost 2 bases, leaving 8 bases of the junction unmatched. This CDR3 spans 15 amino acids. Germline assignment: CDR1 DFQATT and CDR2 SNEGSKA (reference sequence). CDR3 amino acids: CSARQGLAREYEQYF. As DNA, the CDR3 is TGCAGTGCTAGACAGGGACTAGCGCGAGAATACGAGCAGTACTTC.

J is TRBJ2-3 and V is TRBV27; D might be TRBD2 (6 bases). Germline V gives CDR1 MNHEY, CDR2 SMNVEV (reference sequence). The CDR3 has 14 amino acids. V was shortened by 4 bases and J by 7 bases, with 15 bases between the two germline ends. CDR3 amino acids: CASSSLATLNTQYF. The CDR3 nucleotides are TGTGCCAGCAGTTCCCTAGCGACCCTAAATACGCAGTATTTT.

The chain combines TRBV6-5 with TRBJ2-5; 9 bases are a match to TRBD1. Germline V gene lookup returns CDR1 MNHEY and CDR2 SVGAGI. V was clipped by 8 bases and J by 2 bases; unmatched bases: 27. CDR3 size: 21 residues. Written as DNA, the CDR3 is TGTGCCAGCCCTAACGCCCCCCCCCGGGACAGGGTGTTTTATCGGCAAGAGACCCAGTACTTC. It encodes CASPNAPPRDRVFYRQETQYF.

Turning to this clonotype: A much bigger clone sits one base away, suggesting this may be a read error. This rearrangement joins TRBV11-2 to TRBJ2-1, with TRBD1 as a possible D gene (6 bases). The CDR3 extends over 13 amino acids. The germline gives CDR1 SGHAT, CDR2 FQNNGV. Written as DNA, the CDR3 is TGTGCCGGCAGCCCCTATCACAGGGATGAGCAGTTCTTC. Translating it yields CAGSPYHRDEQFF.

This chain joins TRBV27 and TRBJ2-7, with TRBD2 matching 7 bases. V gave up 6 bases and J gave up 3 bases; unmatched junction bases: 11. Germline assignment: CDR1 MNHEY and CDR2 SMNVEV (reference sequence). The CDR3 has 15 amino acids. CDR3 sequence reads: CASRPAGTNLYEQYF. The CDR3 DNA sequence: TGTGCCAGCAGACCAGCGGGGACCAACCTCTACGAGCAGTACTTC.

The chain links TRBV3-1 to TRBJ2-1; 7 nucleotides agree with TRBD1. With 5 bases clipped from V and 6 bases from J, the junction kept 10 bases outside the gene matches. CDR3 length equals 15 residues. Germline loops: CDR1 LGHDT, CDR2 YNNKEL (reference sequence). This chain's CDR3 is CASSLQGKRGNEQFF. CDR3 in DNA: TGTGCCAGCAGCTTACAGGGGAAAAGGGGCAATGAGCAGTTCTTC.

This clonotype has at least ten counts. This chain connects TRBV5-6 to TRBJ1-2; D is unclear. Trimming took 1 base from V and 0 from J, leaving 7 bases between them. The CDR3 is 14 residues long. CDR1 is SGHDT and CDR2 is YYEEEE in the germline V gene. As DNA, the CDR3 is TGTGCCAGCAGCTTGCGGGTCACTAACTATGGCTACACCTTC. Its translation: CASSLRVTNYGYTF.

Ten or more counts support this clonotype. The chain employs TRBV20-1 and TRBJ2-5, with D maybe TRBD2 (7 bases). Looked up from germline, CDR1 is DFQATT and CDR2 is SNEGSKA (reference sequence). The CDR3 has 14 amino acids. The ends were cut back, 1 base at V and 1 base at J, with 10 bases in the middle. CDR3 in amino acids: CSARGGGGQETQYF. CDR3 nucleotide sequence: TGCAGTGCTAGAGGGGGAGGGGGCCAAGAGACCCAGTACTTC.

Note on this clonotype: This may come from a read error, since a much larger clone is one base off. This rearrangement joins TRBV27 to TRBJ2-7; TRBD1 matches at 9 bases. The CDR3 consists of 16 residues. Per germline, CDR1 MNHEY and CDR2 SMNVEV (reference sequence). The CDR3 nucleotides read TGTGCCGGCAGTTCTCCTAGCGCACAGGGGGCAGGTGAGCAGTACTTC. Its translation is CAGSSPSAQGAGEQYF.

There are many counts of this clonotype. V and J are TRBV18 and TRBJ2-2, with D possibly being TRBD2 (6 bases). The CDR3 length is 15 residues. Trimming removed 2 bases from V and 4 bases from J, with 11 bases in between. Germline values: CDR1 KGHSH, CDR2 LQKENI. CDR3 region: CASSPGAEGTGELFF. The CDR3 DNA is TGTGCCAGCTCACCAGGGGCGGAGGGCACCGGGGAGCTGTTTTTT.